This is a list of T cell receptor beta chains from one sample in a study of beta chain features in type 1 diabetes. Measured with immunoSEQ multiplex PCR; TCRdb has only the in-frame clones, and not every one. The sample includes some 45,000 clones, about 51% seen only once; the top ten take 2.1%. Sample: Tregs from blood. The receptors come from a woman aged 18-29 years in good health. The CDR3 runs from the conserved cysteine through the conserved F or W. The D gene is left open where the match is weak. Expanded clones get a size class; other rows say once, few or many, or leave the size out.

d_call: NA
j_call: TRBJ1-1
clone_size: NA
v_call: TRBV4-2
cdr3_nt: TGTGCCAGCAGCCAAGAAACGGTGAACACTGAAGCTTTCTTT
cdr3_aa: CASSQETVNTEAFF

d_call: NA
j_call: TRBJ2-3
clone_size: NA
v_call: TRBV5-1
cdr3_nt: TGCGCCAGCACCCGAGGCGCTGGTAGCGGCCACACAGATACGCAGTATTTT
cdr3_aa: CASTRGAGSGHTDTQYF

d_call: NA
j_call: TRBJ2-1
clone_size: few
v_call: TRBV27
cdr3_nt: TGTGCCAGCAGTTTTTCCAGGGTCGATGAGCAGTTCTTC
cdr3_aa: CASSFSRVDEQFF

d_call: TRBD1
j_call: TRBJ1-3
clone_size: few
v_call: TRBV11-2
cdr3_nt: TGTGCCAGCAGCTCCCGACAGGGTTCTGGAAACACCATATATTTT
cdr3_aa: CASSSRQGSGNTIYF

d_call: NA
j_call: TRBJ2-7
clone_size: NA
v_call: TRBV5-5
cdr3_nt: TGTGCCAGCAGCTTGGGCGTATCCTACGAGCAGTACTTC
cdr3_aa: CASSLGVSYEQYF

d_call: TRBD2
j_call: TRBJ2-6
clone_size: NA
v_call: TRBV19
cdr3_nt: TGTGCCAGTAGTCTCGGGACTAGCGGGTATTCAAGCTCTGGGGCCAACGTCCTGACTTTC
cdr3_aa: CASSLGTSGYSSSGANVLTF

d_call: TRBD2
j_call: TRBJ2-1
clone_size: NA
v_call: TRBV10-2
cdr3_nt: TGCGCCAGCAGTGAGCGGGGGGGCTCCTACAATGAGCAGTTCTTC
cdr3_aa: CASSERGGSYNEQFF

d_call: TRBD2
j_call: TRBJ2-1
clone_size: few
v_call: TRBV7-2
cdr3_nt: TGTGCCAGCAGCCAGAGGCGGGGGACTGCACACGGTGAGCAGTTCTTC
cdr3_aa: CASSQRRGTAHGEQFF

d_call: NA
j_call: TRBJ2-7
clone_size: NA
v_call: TRBV6-1
cdr3_nt: TGTGCCAGCAGTGACCCGGGAGTCCCTCCCTACGAGCAGTACTTC
cdr3_aa: CASSDPGVPPYEQYF

d_call: TRBD1
j_call: TRBJ2-1
clone_size: NA
v_call: TRBV5-1
cdr3_nt: TGCGCCAGCAGCTCTGGGACAGGGGGGATGAATGAGCAGTTCTTC
cdr3_aa: CASSSGTGGMNEQFF

d_call: NA
j_call: TRBJ2-7
clone_size: NA
v_call: TRBV5-1
cdr3_nt: TGCGCCAGCAGCTTGGTACCGGGTGGATACGAGCAGTACTTC
cdr3_aa: CASSLVPGGYEQYF

d_call: NA
j_call: TRBJ2-7
clone_size: NA
v_call: TRBV2
cdr3_nt: TGTGCCAGCACTTACTCCTACGAGCAGTACTTC
cdr3_aa: CASTYSYEQYF

d_call: TRBD1
j_call: TRBJ1-1
clone_size: NA
v_call: TRBV29-1
cdr3_nt: TGCAGCGTTCAGGGACAGGTTAACACTGAAGCTTTCTTT
cdr3_aa: CSVQGQVNTEAFF

d_call: TRBD1
j_call: TRBJ1-5
clone_size: once
v_call: TRBV7-9
cdr3_nt: TGTGCCAGCAGCATCGGGACAGGGAGCAATCAGCCCCAGCATTTT
cdr3_aa: CASSIGTGSNQPQHF

d_call: NA
j_call: TRBJ2-7
clone_size: NA
v_call: TRBV14
cdr3_nt: TGTGCCAGCAGCCAAGTAAATAGCGGCGAGCAGTACTTC
cdr3_aa: CASSQVNSGEQYF

d_call: NA
j_call: TRBJ2-7
clone_size: NA
v_call: TRBV7-2
cdr3_nt: TGTGCCAGCAGCGTAGAACGGGACTTTTACGAGCAGTACTTC
cdr3_aa: CASSVERDFYEQYF

d_call: TRBD1
j_call: TRBJ2-1
clone_size: few
v_call: TRBV2
cdr3_nt: TGTGCCAGCACCCGGGACAGGGAGGCTGGCAATGAGCAGTTCTTC
cdr3_aa: CASTRDREAGNEQFF

d_call: NA
j_call: TRBJ1-4
clone_size: NA
v_call: TRBV4-3
cdr3_nt: TGCGCCAGCAGCTTCGTTGGTAGGGGCGGAGAAAAACTGTTTTTT
cdr3_aa: CASSFVGRGGEKLFF

d_call: NA
j_call: TRBJ2-2
clone_size: NA
v_call: TRBV7-9
cdr3_nt: TGTGCCAGCAGCTCCCCCCAAGGGGCGAACACCGGGGAGCTGTTTTTT
cdr3_aa: CASSSPQGANTGELFF

d_call: NA
j_call: TRBJ2-7
clone_size: NA
v_call: TRBV30
cdr3_nt: TGTGCCTGGAGCATGGGGCACTACGAGCAGTACTTC
cdr3_aa: CAWSMGHYEQYF

d_call: NA
j_call: TRBJ2-1
clone_size: NA
v_call: TRBV7-2
cdr3_nt: TGTGCCAGCAGTCTCGCCGGGATTTACAATGAGCAGTTCTTC
cdr3_aa: CASSLAGIYNEQFF

d_call: TRBD1
j_call: TRBJ1-5
clone_size: NA
v_call: TRBV6-5
cdr3_nt: TGTGCCAGCAGCAAGACAGGGGATAGCAATCAGCCCCAGCATTTT
cdr3_aa: CASSKTGDSNQPQHF

d_call: TRBD2
j_call: TRBJ2-7
clone_size: NA
v_call: TRBV9
cdr3_nt: TGTGCCAGCAGCGGGAGACTAGCGGGAGTACCCGAGCAGTACTTC
cdr3_aa: CASSGRLAGVPEQYF

d_call: NA
j_call: TRBJ2-7
clone_size: NA
v_call: TRBV7-2
cdr3_nt: TGTGCCAGCAGCCCATTTCGGGACTCCTACGAGCAGTACTTC
cdr3_aa: CASSPFRDSYEQYF

d_call: NA
j_call: TRBJ2-6
clone_size: NA
v_call: TRBV28
cdr3_nt: TGTGCCAGCAGTTTGTGCAGTTCGTCTGGGGCCAACGTCCTGACTTTC
cdr3_aa: CASSLCSSSGANVLTF